Here is one T cell receptor (beta chain) with its context. Its antigen is as yet unknown. Generated by immunoSEQ multiplex PCR, the TCRdb table keeps only in-frame clones and is missing some. The table includes about 150,000 clones, 86% detected once. Time point indicated: blood 4 weeks post-SBRT, at nephrectomy. Stated treatment: 15 Gy SBRT to primary tumor, nephrectomy 4 weeks later. Nephrectomy followed 15 Gy stereotactic body radiation by 4 weeks. After SBRT, blood was collected at 2 and 4 weeks, plus baseline. This renal cell carcinoma was of the clear cell type. The data derive from a study of radiation and T cells in renal cell carcinoma. Study-level points and caveats: In blood, top tumor clones expanded by 2 weeks, shrinking by 4.

V lost 3 bases, J lost 4 bases, and 2 bases stayed unmatched. Germline V gene sequence: CDR1 MDHEN, CDR2 SYDVKM. The CDR3 is made up of 14 amino acids. The sample consisted of blood, taken from a patient whose treatment included radiotherapy and nephrectomy. The sequence was collected from a woman in her 50s with renal cell carcinoma. The chain links TRBV28 to TRBJ1-5; 8 bases fit TRBD1. DNA of the CDR3: TGTGCCAGCAGTTTGGGACAGGCTAATCAGCCCCAGCATTTT. It yields the protein CASSLGQANQPQHF.